This T cell receptor (beta chain) was captured by sequencing in a study of blood T cell repertoires in COVID-19. Across the study: COVID-19 samples from acute and convalescent phases originated in the United States, Italy and Spain. Sources were T cells, B-cell-depleted T cells, or PBMCs; the material itself was cDNA or gDNA.

Study processing details: Amplifying reference gene primers gave estimates of nucleated cell counts. The repertoire was sequenced with immunoSEQ multiplex PCR; TCRdb's copy has only in-frame clones and lacks some. Clone size and V and J calls were adopted from that table, with D and trimming inferred from the DNA. The repertoire has some 170,000 clones, 81% of them found once; the top ten carry 9.5% to 11%. This clone was recorded once. Sequenced: peripheral blood. The sequence was obtained from a man between 60 and 75 years old with active or convalescent COVID-19.

CDR3 bases: TGTGCCAGCAGCTTACAGGGCGATGGCTACACCTTC. This codes for CASSLQGDGYTF. This chain joins TRBV7-2 and TRBJ1-2, with D possibly TRBD1 on 5 matching bases. Per the germline V gene, CDR1 is SGHTA and CDR2 is FQGNSA. Trimming left V 2 bases short and J 6 bases short, with 7 bases between. This CDR3 contains 12 residues.